This T cell receptor (beta chain) was identified during a study of T cells in Graves' hyperthyroidism and ophthalmopathy (dated by TCRdb to the late 2010s). In the study overall: Peripheral blood samples were taken at initial diagnosis, before any treatment was given. To identify distinguishing TCR V-J signatures, a discovery cohort of about 100 patients was used, comprising 40 to 45 with Graves' ophthalmopathy and some 60 with stable Graves' hyperthyroidism. TCR Vbeta CDR3 sequencing of some 140 peripheral blood samples (43 ophthalmopathy, 75 hyperthyroidism and roughly 17 progressor patients) is reported in the paper. In addition, the study compared T-cell repertoires in thyroid tissue and in blood from about 6 Graves' hyperthyroidism patients. Prospective prediction of ophthalmopathy was tested in an independent validation cohort of 18 hyperthyroidism patients and 17 patients who later progressed to ophthalmopathy. After blood sampling, hyperthyroidism patients were treated with methimazole at a starting dose of 30 mg daily, and ophthalmopathy patients were treated with high-dose intravenous methylprednisolone. The 75 to 100 discovery patients were divided at random into training and test sets in a 7:3 ratio. Study-wide findings and limitations: Sample size was not statistically predetermined, and blinding of investigators to group allocation was not performed. During validation, the model predicted progression to ophthalmopathy a median of about 6.3 months ahead of onset, with around 70% sensitivity and 72% to 85% specificity. Blood samples also contained most of the expanded thyroid clonotypes (frequency above 0.001), which suggests that blood repertoires may reflect thyroid immune responses. A 13 V-J signature model separated ophthalmopathy from stable hyperthyroidism, with about 90% sensitivity and 81.08% specificity in cross-validation and 80%/75% in testing.

This clonotype showed up just a few times. The target of this receptor is not known. Qualities for individual bases were not recorded, and no much larger clone is one base off. In the ophthalmopathy patients, disease was moderately to severely active, with a Clinical Activity Score of 3 or more, a NOSPECS grade of 4 or more, and a duration of less than 3 months. The study excluded patients with uncontrolled infections, other autoimmune diseases, pregnancy or lactation. Clinical symptoms, serum thyroxine and TRAb, thyroid ultrasound, and orbital computed tomography formed the basis for the diagnoses. Ficoll-Paque density gradient centrifugation was used to isolate PBMCs from under 11 ml of fresh peripheral blood. Trizol reagent was used to extract total RNA, and RNA quality was then checked on an Agilent 2100 Bioanalyzer. TCR beta CDR3 regions were amplified from RNA transcripts. A first-round RT-PCR of the TCR CDR3 used the HTBI primer set with the Qiagen OneStep RT-PCR kit. The libraries were constructed in a second round of multiplex PCR and then size-selected and purified. The libraries were sequenced on an Illumina HiSeq2000 using paired-end 100 bp reads. The published analysis was carried out like this. SOAPnuke was used to process the raw data, with reads discarded if the reads contained adapters or uncalled bases, had a mean Phred below 15, or lacked an exact constant-primer or identifier match. COPE v1.2.5 was used to merge the high-quality paired reads, and each unique nucleotide sequence was defined as a clonotype. Clonotypes were aligned to IMGT TRBV, TRBD and TRBJ reference segments using MiTCR v1.1. Analysis was restricted to V-J combinations with a frequency above 0.0001, which covered roughly 99% of repertoires. A TCS score was defined as the ratio between F50 (clonal expansion) and ExV (chaos), using BLOSUM62-based TCRdist between CDR3 peptides within each V-J. Welch's t-statistics and random forest reduced roughly 540 V-J features to roughly 13, which were used in a naive Bayes classifier (R e1071). Using fastp trimming at Q25 and MiXCR clonotype assembly, TCRdb reanalyzed the public sequencing data and kept in-frame beta chains. Each CDR3 protein appears once, grouped with its most common genes and DNA. The V and J calls reflect TCRdb's pipeline rather than the authors' work. In this sample the table shows about 460,000 distinct CDR3 sequences, less than 25% of which occur a single time. The top ten hold about 49% of the sample.

From cysteine to phenylalanine, the CDR3 is 14 amino acids long. Of the read, only the CDR3 DNA is kept; its 42 bases are in frame from base 1. According to the germline V gene, CDR1 reads MDHEN and CDR2 reads SYDVKM. V loses 5 bases, J loses 6 bases, and the germline ends lie 14 bases apart. Recombination linked TRBV28 to TRBJ1-5; matching of 5 bases hints at TRBD1 as the D gene. The source is a woman between 65 and 79 years old with Graves' ophthalmopathy. Sequencing input: blood. The CDR3 protein is CASSEDSSSQPQHF. The DNA is TGTGCCAGCAGTGAAGACAGCTCTAGTCAGCCCCAGCATTTT. Joined to the reference TRBV28 and TRBJ1-5 proteins, this CDR3 gives the full variable domain: DVKVTQSSRYLVKRTGEKVFLECVQDMDHENMFWYRQDPGLGLRLIYFSYDVKMKEKGDIPEGYSVSREKKERFSLILESASTNQTSMYLCASSEDSSSQPQHFGDGTRLSIL.